This TCR beta chain was identified in a study of blood T cells in healthy people across ages. Study-wide findings and caveats: Donor CMV infection status was unknown, possibly confounding age-related changes in expanded clonotypes.

As for this clonotype: What it recognizes is unknown.

The authors ran a second PCR of about 6 to 12 cycles using a sample-barcoded 5' primer and a J-beta primer mix. TCRdb re-called the 5' RACE reads with MiXCR, one entry per CDR3 protein. The sample yields 800,000 to 950,000 distinct CDR3 sequences, almost 30% seen once. This sample also appeared in a second study, on T cells of mothers and their children. In that study: Evidence of persistent microchimeric T cell clones was absent.

Sample: blood. The TCR originated in a woman in her thirties or forties in good health.

The CDR3 protein is CASSRDQAPDGYTF. In nucleotides, the CDR3 is TGTGCCAGCAGCCGCGACCAGGCTCCCGATGGCTACACCTTC. The chain uses TRBV21-1 and TRBJ1-2. TRBV21-1 is deemed a pseudogene. CDR3 length equals 14 residues.